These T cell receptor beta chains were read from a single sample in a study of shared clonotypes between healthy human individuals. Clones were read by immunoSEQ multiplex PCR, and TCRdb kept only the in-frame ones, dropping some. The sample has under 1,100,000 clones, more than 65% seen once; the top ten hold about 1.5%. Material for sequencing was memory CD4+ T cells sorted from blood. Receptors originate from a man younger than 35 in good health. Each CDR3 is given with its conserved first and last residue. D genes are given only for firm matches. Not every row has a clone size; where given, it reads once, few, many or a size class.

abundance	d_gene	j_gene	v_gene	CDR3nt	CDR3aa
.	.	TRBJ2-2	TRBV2	TGTGCCAGCAGTGTGGGCACCTCGAGCGGCACCGGGGAGCTGTTTTTT	CASSVGTSSGTGELFF
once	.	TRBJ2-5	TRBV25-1	TGTGCCAGCAGGGCCCGGGACGGCCTGGGGACCCAGTACTTC	CASRARDGLGTQYF
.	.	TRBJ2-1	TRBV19	TGTGCCAGTAGTATAGTTGGGATAGCGGAAACCCTAAGCTCCTACAATGAGCAGTTCTTC	CASSIVGIAETLSSYNEQFF
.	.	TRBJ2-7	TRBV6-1	TGTGCCAGCAGAAAACAGGGTGCCTACGAGCAGTACTTC	CASRKQGAYEQYF
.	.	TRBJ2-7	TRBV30	TGTGCCTGGAGTGGGTGGTGGTACGAGCAGTACTTC	CAWSGWWYEQYF
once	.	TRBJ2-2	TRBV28	TGTGCCAGCAGCCCAGGTGGGGAGCTGTTTTTT	CASSPGGELFF
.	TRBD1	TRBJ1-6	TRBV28	TGTGCCAGCAGTTCGATCGACAGGGACGGTTCACCCCTCCACTTT	CASSSIDRDGSPLHF
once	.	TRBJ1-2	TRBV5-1	TGCGCCAGCAGCTTTTCACAGAACTATGGCTACACCTTC	CASSFSQNYGYTF
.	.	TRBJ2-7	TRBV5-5	TGTGCCAGCAGCGGAAACTCCTACGAGCAGTACTTC	CASSGNSYEQYF
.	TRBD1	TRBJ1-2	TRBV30	TGTGCCTGGAGTACACTGCGGACAGGTAGCCCCTATGGCTACACCTTC	CAWSTLRTGSPYGYTF
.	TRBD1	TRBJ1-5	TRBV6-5	TGTGCCAGCAGACCCGGGACAGGGGGCAGTCAGCCCCAGCATTTT	CASRPGTGGSQPQHF
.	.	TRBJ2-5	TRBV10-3	TGTGCCGGCCCCGAAAGAGATACGGGCCTAAGGACCCAAGAGACCCAGTACTTC	CAGPERDTGLRTQETQYF
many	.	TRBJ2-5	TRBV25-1	TGTGCCAGCAGTGACCCGGTAGCAGGGGAAAGGGGGACCCAGTACTTC	CASSDPVAGERGTQYF
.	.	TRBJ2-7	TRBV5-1	TGCGCCAGCAGCTTGGAAGGACCGAGCGAGCAGTACTTC	CASSLEGPSEQYF
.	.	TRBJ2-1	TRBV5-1	TGCGCCAGCAGCTTTGGAACGTCGGGACACCCGTACAATGAGCAGTTCTTC	CASSFGTSGHPYNEQFF
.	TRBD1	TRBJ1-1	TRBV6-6	TGTGCCAGCAGCAGGGACAGGGTTGCCACTGAAGCTTTCTTT	CASSRDRVATEAFF
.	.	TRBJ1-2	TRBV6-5	TGTGCCAGCAGTCTACAGATAAACTATGGCTACACCTTC	CASSLQINYGYTF